Below are 2 T cell receptor beta chains sequenced from a single sample in a study of T cell responses to AZD1222 COVID-19 vaccine. The data were produced by immunoSEQ multiplex PCR, yet TCRdb's version contains in-frame clones alone and is incomplete. The sample has 150,000 to 200,000 clones, 80% to 90% seen once. This material consisted of peripheral blood, taken on day 0 of AZD1222 vaccination. These receptors originate from an adult in good health.

This chain links TRBV30 with TRBJ2-4; D uncertain. Germline CDR1 GTSNPN, CDR2 SVGIG (reference sequence). Trimming shortened V by 5 bases and J by 0 bases, and 8 bases separated the two germline ends. CDR3 length: 13 amino acids. Written as DNA, the CDR3 is TGTGCCTGGGAGACCCGAGCCAAAAACATTCAGTACTTC. This sequence encodes CAWETRAKNIQYF.

The chain carries TRBV6-5 and TRBJ1-2, with D hard to call. The ends were cut back, 6 bases at V and 2 bases at J, with 10 bases in the middle. This CDR3 contains 13 residues. CDR1 is MNHEY, CDR2 SVGAGI, per germline. The CDR3 DNA is TGTGCCAGCAGCACCGGGCCGAACTATGGCTACACCTTC. Protein product: CASSTGPNYGYTF.